The TCR beta chain under discussion was sequenced for a study of blood T cells in healthy people across ages. Regarding the study as a whole: While age rose, TCR beta diversity per million T cells dropped in a roughly linear way. Researchers report that TCR beta diversity correlated strongly with naive T cell percentage.

Then a second PCR, running about 7 to 11 cycles, was carried out with a sample-barcoded 5' primer and a J-beta primer mix. TCRdb itself ran the 5' RACE reads through MiXCR, one entry per CDR3 protein. The profile shows roughly 560,000 distinct CDR3 sequences, less than 25% of them singletons. This clonotype was found a few times. Its antigen is not identified. The sample was also linked to a second study, of T cells of mothers and their children. Turning to that study: Each mother yielded more than 9 million TCR beta CDR3 reads. Each child yielded about 3 million reads. Unrelated mother-child pairs always had slightly, but never significantly, lower normalized overlap than related pairs.

The sequence derives from a boy aged 10-17 years in good health. Sequenced sample: blood.

CDR3 nucleotides: TGCAGCGTGTACAGCGGGAGCTCCTACGAGCAGTACTTC. It codes for CSVYSGSSYEQYF. The chain has TRBV29-1 and TRBJ2-7, with 8 bases identical to TRBD2. Germline values: CDR1 SQVTM, CDR2 ANQGSEA. Trimming took 6 bases from V and 0 from J; bases not matched to a gene: 4. CDR3 length equals 13 residues.